This T cell receptor (beta chain) was recorded in a study of cytomegalovirus exposure and HLA in healthy donors. Note on this clone: What it binds is unknown.

Germline values: CDR1 SGHDT, CDR2 YYEEEE. Deletions cut 7 bases from V and 7 bases from J, with 15 bases between. The length of the CDR3 is 14 residues. Overall study findings and caveats: An observed cluster of highly shared sequence variants was recorded as a likely sequencing artifact. Later examination showed HLA-associated TCR beta chains had greater clonal expansion than equally common others. Later on, a genetic analysis was performed. It linked a missense variant in DCLRE1C with V- and J-gene trimming of TCR beta. According to a later analysis, donors in an Asian-associated ancestry cluster reportedly had fewer N-insertions than the approximately 620-donor mean.

It was with 60 Vbeta and 13 Jbeta primers that the PCR ran. Measured with immunoSEQ multiplex PCR; TCRdb has only the in-frame clones, and not every one. The sample lists about 120,000 clones; 76% were seen once. The chain joins TRBV5-6 to TRBJ1-6; D not resolved. Sample: PBMCs. This sequence was found in a man aged 30 to 45 in good health and CMV-seropositive. The CDR3 spells CASGGNWENSPLHF. In nucleotides, the CDR3 is TGTGCCAGCGGCGGAAACTGGGAGAATTCACCCCTCCACTTT.